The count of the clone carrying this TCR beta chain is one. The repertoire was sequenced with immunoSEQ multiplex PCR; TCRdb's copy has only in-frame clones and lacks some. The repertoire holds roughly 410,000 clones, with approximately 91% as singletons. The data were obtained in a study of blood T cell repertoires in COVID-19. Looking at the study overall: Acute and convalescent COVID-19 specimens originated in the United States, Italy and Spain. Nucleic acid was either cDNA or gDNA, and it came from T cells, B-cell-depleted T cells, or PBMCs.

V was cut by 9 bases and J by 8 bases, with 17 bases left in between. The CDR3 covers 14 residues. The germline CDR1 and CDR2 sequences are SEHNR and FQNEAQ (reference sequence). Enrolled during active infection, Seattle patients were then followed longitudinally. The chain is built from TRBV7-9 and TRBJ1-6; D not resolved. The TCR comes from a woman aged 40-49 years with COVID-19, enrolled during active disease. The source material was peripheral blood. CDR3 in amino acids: CASHPPGKDSPLHF. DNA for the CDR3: TGTGCCAGTCACCCACCGGGGAAGGATTCACCCCTCCACTTT.